Below, one TCR beta chain is given with its context. Its recognized antigen is unknown. The sample holds no much larger clone one base away, and base qualities are not on file. These data come from a study of blood T cell repertoires in COVID-19 (TCRdb year 2020). As for the study more broadly: Collaborator samples came from the United States, Italy and Spain and covered acute and convalescent phases of COVID-19. The prospective study material was composed of cDNA or gDNA derived from T cells, B-cell-depleted T cells, or PBMCs. The dataset comprised deeply sampled blood TCRbeta repertoires from subjects exposed to, actively infected with, or recovered from COVID-19. The repertoires were released in a freely available public database intended as a resource for research on the immune response to SARS-CoV-2. The samples were drawn from two sources: the first 160 participants of the ongoing ImmuneRACE study, and some 1,300 subjects contributed by 6 global collaborators. The sample metadata nearly always contained a de-identified subject ID, COVID-19 status, age in years and sex. Where HLA class I and class II types were available, the types were taken from metadata supplied by the sample provider, not from assay-based typing.

From the cysteine through the phenylalanine, the CDR3 covers 18 amino acids. CDR3 DNA only is kept here, 54 bases in frame from base 1. CDR1 is given as SGHRS and CDR2 as YFSETQ, both from the germline V gene. At the junction V is shortened by 4 bases and J by 6 bases; bases outside the gene matches: 16. TCRbeta CDR3 regions were amplified from genomic DNA using the immunoSEQ Assay, a bias-controlled multiplex PCR. The authors' pipeline ran thus. Within the assay, amplification of reference gene primers was used to estimate how many nucleated cells each sample contained. To quantify the absolute abundance of each unique TCRbeta CDR3 rearrangement, sequence reads were collapsed and filtered. For each sample, productive Simpson clonality was calculated by taking the square root of Simpson's diversity index across productive rearrangements. Held by TCRdb, this immuneACCESS table contains in-frame sequences only and omits some clones. Under half of the omission traces to an unresolved V gene where checked; the cause of the rest is unknown. The D gene and trimming were derived from the DNA, and the V and J assignments and clone size from that table. Here the sample has 200,000 to 250,000 clones; about 86% occur a single time. The top ten clonotypes cover more than 2.5% of the sample.

Samples from volunteer blood donors who had recovered from COVID-19 were contributed by a second Seattle source. Whole blood was collected in K2EDTA tubes by collaborating institutions according to the institutions' own protocols. For TCRbeta analysis, collaborators shipped samples in one of three forms: frozen whole blood, isolated PBMCs, or DNA extracted from either of those sample types. Overall results and qualifications from the work: Clinical and demographic metadata were provided uncurated, with the amount varying by source and participant.

The source material was peripheral blood. The rearranged segments are TRBV5-1 and TRBJ2-3, with 11 bases aligning to TRBD2. This receptor was taken from a woman in her 30s who had recovered from COVID-19. The CDR3 amino acid sequence is: CASSLGSGGARLIDTQYF. The nucleotides read TGCGCCAGCAGCCTCGGTAGCGGGGGGGCCCGGCTGATTGATACGCAGTATTTT.